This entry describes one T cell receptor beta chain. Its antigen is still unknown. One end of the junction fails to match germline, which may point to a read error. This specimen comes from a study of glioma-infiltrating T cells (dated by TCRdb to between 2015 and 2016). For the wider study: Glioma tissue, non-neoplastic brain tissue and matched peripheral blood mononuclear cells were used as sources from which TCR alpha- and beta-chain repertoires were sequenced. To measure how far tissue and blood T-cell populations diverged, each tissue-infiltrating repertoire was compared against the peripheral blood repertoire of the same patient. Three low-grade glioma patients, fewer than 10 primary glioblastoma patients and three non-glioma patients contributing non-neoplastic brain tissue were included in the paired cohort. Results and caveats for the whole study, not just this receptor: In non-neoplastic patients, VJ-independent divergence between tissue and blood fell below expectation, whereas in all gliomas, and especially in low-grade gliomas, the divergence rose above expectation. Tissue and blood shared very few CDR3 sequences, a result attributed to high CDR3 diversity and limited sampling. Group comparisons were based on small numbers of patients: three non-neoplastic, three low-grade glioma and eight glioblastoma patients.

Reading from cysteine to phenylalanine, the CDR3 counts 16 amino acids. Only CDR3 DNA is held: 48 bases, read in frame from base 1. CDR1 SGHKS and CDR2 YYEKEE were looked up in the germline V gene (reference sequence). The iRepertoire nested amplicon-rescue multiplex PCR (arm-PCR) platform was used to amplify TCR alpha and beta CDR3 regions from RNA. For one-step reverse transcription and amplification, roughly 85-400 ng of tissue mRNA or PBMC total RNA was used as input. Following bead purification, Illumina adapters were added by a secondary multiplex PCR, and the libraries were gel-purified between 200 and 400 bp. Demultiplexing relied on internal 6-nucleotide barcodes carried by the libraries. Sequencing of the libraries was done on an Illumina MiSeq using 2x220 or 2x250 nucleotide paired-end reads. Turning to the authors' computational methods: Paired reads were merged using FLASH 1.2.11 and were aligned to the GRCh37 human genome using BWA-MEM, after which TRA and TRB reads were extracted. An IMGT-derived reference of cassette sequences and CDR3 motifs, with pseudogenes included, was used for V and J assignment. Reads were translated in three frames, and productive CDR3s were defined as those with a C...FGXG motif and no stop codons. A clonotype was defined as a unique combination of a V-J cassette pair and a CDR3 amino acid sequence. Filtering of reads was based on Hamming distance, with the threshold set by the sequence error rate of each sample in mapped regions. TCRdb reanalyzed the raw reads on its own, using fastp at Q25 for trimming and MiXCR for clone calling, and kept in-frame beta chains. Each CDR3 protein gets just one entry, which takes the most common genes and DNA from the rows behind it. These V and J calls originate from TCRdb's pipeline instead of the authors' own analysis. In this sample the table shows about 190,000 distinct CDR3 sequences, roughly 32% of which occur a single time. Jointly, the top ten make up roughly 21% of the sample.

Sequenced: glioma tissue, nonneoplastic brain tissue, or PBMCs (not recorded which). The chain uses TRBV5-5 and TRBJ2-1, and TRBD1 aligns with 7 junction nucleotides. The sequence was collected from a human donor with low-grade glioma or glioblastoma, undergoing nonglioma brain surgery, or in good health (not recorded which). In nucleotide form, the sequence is TGTGCCTGCAGCCAGACAGGGACAAGCTCCTACAATGAGCAGTTCTTC. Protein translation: CACSQTGTSSYNEQFF.